This paragraph covers one TCR beta chain sequence. The CDR3 has 15 amino acids. In germline, CDR1 is MNHEY, CDR2 SMNVEV (reference sequence). Trimming took 1 base from V and 9 from J, leaving 16 bases between them. The data derive from a study of blood T cell repertoires in COVID-19. TCRdb's table, derived via immunoSEQ multiplex PCR, lists solely in-frame clones and lacks some. The sample includes hundreds of thousands of clones, around 89% seen only once; the top ten take about 3%. Sequencing was done on a sample of PBMCs or T cells enriched from blood (not recorded which). The TCR originated in a woman aged 50 to 60 who had recovered from COVID-19. The chain recombines TRBV27 with TRBJ2-1, with TRBD2 as a possible D gene (5 bases). CDR3 loop: CASSLYGDLVGEQFF. CDR3 nucleotides: TGTGCCAGCAGTTTATACGGGGATTTGGTTGGTGAGCAGTTCTTC.